Listed below are T cell receptor beta chains from one sample, sequenced in a study of identifying expanded T cells in peripheral blood. Profiled with immunoSEQ multiplex PCR; TCRdb holds only in-frame clones, not every one. The data contain approximately 90,000 clones, approximately 84% of them singletons. The material sequenced was blood. Receptors were obtained from a person aged 18 to 75 in good health. CDR3s include the opening cysteine and the closing phenylalanine or tryptophan. The D gene is left open where the match is weak. The listing skips clone size in some rows; elsewhere it reads once, few, many or a size class.

CDR3,V,D,J,size
CASSLRRTVPKETQYF,TRBV18,.,TRBJ2-5,.
CASSLYGEKFWSTF,TRBV5-6,.,TRBJ1-2,.
CASSTGGLLGPQHF,TRBV2,TRBD1,TRBJ1-5,.
CASSSKLDRTPYEQYF,TRBV7-7,.,TRBJ2-7,.
CASSQGWRNPYGYTF,TRBV4-3,.,TRBJ1-2,.
CASSLSQGGGEKLFF,TRBV7-2,TRBD1,TRBJ1-4,.
CASRLSLPAYEQFF,TRBV6-5,.,TRBJ2-1,.
CAISEGNQPQHF,TRBV10-3,.,TRBJ1-5,.
CASSAGNSYEQYF,TRBV28,.,TRBJ2-7,.
CASSAPSGADTQYF,TRBV9,TRBD2,TRBJ2-3,.
CASSQENIINYGYTF,TRBV14,.,TRBJ1-2,.
CAWSDLGINGYTF,TRBV30,.,TRBJ1-2,.
CASSKQTGERGYGYTF,TRBV7-2,TRBD1,TRBJ1-2,once
CASSLSHQETQYF,TRBV5-4,.,TRBJ2-5,.
CASSPLGVMPEAFF,TRBV7-9,.,TRBJ1-1,few
CASSYSPGGRGTKNIQYF,TRBV7-8,TRBD1,TRBJ2-4,.
CASSLRQHYNQPQHF,TRBV5-6,.,TRBJ1-5,.
CASSRFVGWGANVLTF,TRBV7-2,.,TRBJ2-6,once
CASSPAGDTIYF,TRBV7-6,.,TRBJ1-3,.
CASSLWGQGNTEAFF,TRBV11-3,.,TRBJ1-1,few
CASGPYQGNNEQFF,TRBV27,.,TRBJ2-1,.
CASSPGVPNTGELFF,TRBV7-9,.,TRBJ2-2,.
CASSLALGVSTEAFF,TRBV7-9,.,TRBJ1-1,.
CASSDRRNNEQFF,TRBV18,.,TRBJ2-1,.
CASSKGETSIIGQETQYF,TRBV10-2,.,TRBJ2-5,.
CASSDRSYGYTF,TRBV19,.,TRBJ1-2,.
CASSQGLSGRPNYGYTF,TRBV4-1,.,TRBJ1-2,.
CASSLPGLNTEAFF,TRBV14,.,TRBJ1-1,.
CASSLRTGMDYGYTF,TRBV7-2,TRBD1,TRBJ1-2,.
CARQRGTEAFF,TRBV6-5,.,TRBJ1-1,.
CQIRWDRAEAFF,TRBV10-1,.,TRBJ1-1,.
CASSLEGYGRSSYNEQFF,TRBV11-3,TRBD2,TRBJ2-1,.
CASSIVVRSTGELFF,TRBV19,.,TRBJ2-2,.
CASSDPYTEAFF,TRBV6-1,.,TRBJ1-1,.
CASSIPEIRQSGYTF,TRBV19,.,TRBJ1-2,.
CATSRDPTGYGGLGGNTIYF,TRBV15,TRBD1,TRBJ1-3,.
CASSPTDRGHGYTF,TRBV10-1,TRBD1,TRBJ1-2,.
CASRPGTAVEAFF,TRBV28,TRBD1,TRBJ1-1,.
CAWSHGNQPQHF,TRBV30,.,TRBJ1-5,.
CASRVELGAFNYGYTF,TRBV27,.,TRBJ1-2,few
CASIKGEGNYGYTF,TRBV6-5,.,TRBJ1-2,.
CASSLGGSLDEKLFF,TRBV5-4,.,TRBJ1-4,.
CASSRQGWKGYTF,TRBV7-9,TRBD1,TRBJ1-2,.
CASSLAGGFYEQYF,TRBV5-6,TRBD2,TRBJ2-7,.
CASSQGGMNTEAFF,TRBV7-8,TRBD1,TRBJ1-1,.
CASSPAGGNYEQYF,TRBV18,.,TRBJ2-7,.